The 31 T cell receptor beta chains below all came from one sample that was sequenced in a study. TCRdb used MiXCR to reprocess the 5' RACE reads, holding one entry per CDR3 protein. Of several thousand distinct CDR3 sequences listed, approximately 61% were seen once; the top ten hold under 7%. The material sequenced was tumor-infiltrating memory CD4+ T cells sorted from the breast tumor. Subset noted: memory CD4+ T cells, CD4+CD45RO+CD25-. The source of these receptors is a female donor with breast cancer.

Of note for this clonotype: The conserved closing phenylalanine or tryptophan is absent in this CDR3, likely reflecting a read error. The V and J genes are TRBV7-9 and TRBJ1-1, with a possible D match to TRBD1 (6 bases). Trimming left V 3 bases short and J 4 bases short, with 9 bases between. Germline-derived CDR1 and CDR2 are SEHNR and FQNEAQ (reference sequence). The CDR3 length is 13 residues. CDR3 coding DNA: TGTGCCAGCAGCTTCACAGGGCCCACTGAAGCTTTCCTT. Translation gives CASSFTGPTEAFL.

The J gene is TRBJ1-6, the V gene TRBV7-9; D not resolved. Germline V gene data show CDR1 as SEHNR and CDR2 as FQNEAQ (reference sequence). Trimming stripped 1 base from V and 3 bases from J, with 4 bases between. The CDR3 is 14 residues long. The CDR3 coding sequence is TGTGCCAGCAGCTTAGACAGCTATAATTCACCCCTCCACTTT. It codes for CASSLDSYNSPLHF.

J is TRBJ2-1 and V is TRBV12-3 or TRBV12-4; TRBD2 aligns across 12 bases. The V segment lost 3 bases and the J segment 6 bases; nucleotides outside the gene matches: 3. This CDR3 comprises 15 residues. CDR3 region: CASSFTSGGPNEQFF. The CDR3 region has the DNA TGTGCCAGCAGTTTCACTAGCGGGGGGCCCAATGAGCAGTTCTTC.

V usage is TRBV11-3 and J usage is TRBJ2-4, with a tentative D call TRBD2 (6 bases). The germline gives CDR1 SGHNT, CDR2 YENEEA. The length of the CDR3 is 14 residues. Trimming stripped 4 bases from V and 7 bases from J, with 14 bases between. The CDR3: CASSSHGGENIQYF. The CDR3 bases are TGTGCCAGCAGCTCCCACGGGGGTGAGAACATTCAGTACTTC.

The chain links TRBV7-9 to TRBJ2-5; D might be TRBD2 (6 bases). The CDR3 covers 13 residues. Germline assignment: CDR1 SEHNR and CDR2 FQNEAQ (reference sequence). The V gene lost 6 bases and the J gene lost 1 base, with 9 bases spanning the gap. CDR3 loop: CASSLSGQETQYF. In DNA form, the CDR3 reads TGTGCCAGCAGTCTTAGCGGCCAAGAGACCCAGTACTTC.

In its sample, this clonotype was seen a few times. The gene calls are TRBV28 and TRBJ2-7; D possibly uses TRBD1 or TRBD2 (6 bases each). Per the germline V gene, CDR1 is MDHEN and CDR2 is SYDVKM. V was shortened by 7 bases and J by 0 bases, with 10 bases between the two germline ends. The CDR3 totals 13 residues. The DNA for the CDR3 is TGTGCCAGCAATGAGGGGGGCTCCTACGAGCAGTACTTC. Protein product: CASNEGGSYEQYF.

The rearrangement uses TRBV5-1 and TRBJ1-5, with TRBD1 matching 8 bases. The CDR3 loop spans 15 amino acids. Looked up from germline, CDR1 is SGHRS and CDR2 is YFSETQ. The ends lost 2 bases at V and 0 bases at J; junction bases unmatched: 1. CDR3 sequence reads: CASSLTGGSNQPQHF. Written as DNA, the CDR3 is TGCGCCAGCAGCTTAACAGGGGGTAGCAATCAGCCCCAGCATTTT.

About this clonotype: The conserved phenylalanine or tryptophan normally closing the CDR3 is absent here, so this likely arose from a read error. The chain uses TRBV20-1 and TRBJ1-2; D is ambiguous. V lost 0 bases and J lost 6, with 23 bases in between. The CDR3 has 17 amino acids. CDR1 is DFQATT and CDR2 is SNEGSKA in the germline V gene (reference sequence). The CDR3 nucleotides are TGCAGTGCTAGAGATCCAAGACCAGGACGAAAGATGAATGGCTACACCCTC. Amino acid sequence: CSARDPRPGRKMNGYTL.

The chain couples TRBV7-2 to TRBJ1-5; perhaps TRBD1 as D (5 bases). Trimming took off 1 base at V and 7 bases at J, with 17 bases between the two ends. The CDR3 contains 16 residues. In germline, CDR1 is SGHTA, CDR2 FQGNSA. CDR3: CASSLVGQGWRQPQHF. CDR3 coding DNA: TGTGCCAGCAGCTTAGTGGGGCAGGGATGGCGACAGCCCCAGCATTTT.

The gene calls are TRBV29-1 and TRBJ1-1; 11 nucleotides align to TRBD1. Unmatched junction bases numbered 9, after V lost 7 bases and J lost 2 bases. In germline, CDR1 is SQVTM, CDR2 ANQGSEA. This CDR3 is built from 15 residues. CDR3 sequence reads: CSAATGTGGNTEAFF. The CDR3 DNA sequence: TGCAGCGCCGCAACCGGGACAGGGGGAAACACTGAAGCTTTCTTT.

This clonotype has just a few counts. The chain couples TRBV6-6 to TRBJ1-5; D gene uncertain. The CDR3 is 14 amino acids. Germline V CDR1 and CDR2: MNHNY, SVGAGI (reference sequence). With 2 bases removed from V and 5 bases from J, the gap between germline ends came to 10 bases. The CDR3: CASSYIQSDQPQHF. The CDR3, as DNA: TGTGCCAGCAGTTACATTCAGAGTGATCAGCCCCAGCATTTT.

V is TRBV28 and J is TRBJ2-5; perhaps TRBD2 as D (5 bases). The V end was cut by 6 bases, the J end by 6 bases, with 20 bases between. Germline CDR1 reads MDHEN; CDR2 reads SYDVKM. The CDR3 totals 15 residues. CDR3 bases: TGTGCCAGCAGGACGGGGAACCGGTTGGGAAAGACCCAGTACTTC. This codes for CASRTGNRLGKTQYF.

The V gene is TRBV20-1, the J gene TRBJ2-2; tentatively, D is TRBD2 (6 bases). Trimming left V 3 bases short and J 4 bases short, with 18 bases between. CDR1 is DFQATT, CDR2 SNEGSKA, per germline (reference sequence). This CDR3 is 16 amino acids long. The CDR3 nucleotides are TGCAGTGCTAGGGTTCGCCGCGTCGGGAGCACCGGGGAGCTGTTTTTT. Protein: CSARVRRVGSTGELFF.

This clonotype occurred a few times. The chain recombines TRBV12-3 or TRBV12-4 with TRBJ2-3; D unclear. The length of the CDR3 is 14 residues. The ends were cut back, 1 base at V and 1 base at J, with 6 bases in the middle. Here the CDR3 DNA reads TGTGCCAGCAGTTTAGTACAGCGCACAGATACGCAGTATTTT. It translates to CASSLVQRTDTQYF.

In this sample, this clonotype turned up a few times. The chain couples TRBV20-1 to TRBJ1-2; D possibly corresponds to TRBD1 (5 bases). The ends were cut back, 4 bases at V and 4 bases at J, with 16 bases in the middle. The CDR3 consists of 14 residues. In germline, CDR1 is DFQATT, CDR2 SNEGSKA (reference sequence). CDR3 in DNA: TGCAGTGCTATAACAGGCATTGTGGCCTATGGCTACACCTTC. Translation gives CSAITGIVAYGYTF.

This clonotype was seen only a few times. V usage is TRBV5-6 and J usage is TRBJ2-1; 7 bases are shared with TRBD2. Germline loops: CDR1 SGHDT, CDR2 YYEEEE. There are 21 residues in the CDR3. V was pared by 2 bases and J by 0 bases, with 20 bases of the junction left unmatched. CDR3: CASSLIRPGGTSSSSYNEQFF. The CDR3 DNA follows: TGTGCCAGCAGCTTAATCCGGCCGGGGGGTACCTCCTCGAGCTCCTACAATGAGCAGTTCTTC.

There are a few counts of this clonotype. The rearrangement uses TRBV20-1 and TRBJ2-1; 7 nucleotides match TRBD2. Germline V gene data show CDR1 as DFQATT and CDR2 as SNEGSKA (reference sequence). The CDR3 loop spans 14 amino acids. The V and J ends lost 3 bases and 3 bases, in that order; junction bases with no gene match: 5. CDR3 protein: CSARRLADYNEQFF. For the CDR3, the DNA is TGCAGTGCTAGGAGGCTAGCGGACTACAATGAGCAGTTCTTC.

This clonotype was observed a few times. This chain uses TRBV20-1 with TRBJ2-7; D may correspond to TRBD1 or TRBD2 (6 bases each). The germline V gene has CDR1 DFQATT and CDR2 SNEGSKA (reference sequence). This CDR3 spans 14 amino acids. V gave up 6 bases and J gave up 4 bases, with 19 bases separating them. The CDR3: CSAQTYGGAYEQYF. CDR3 sequence (DNA): TGCAGTGCACAGACCTACGGGGGCGCATACGAGCAGTACTTC.

The chain combines TRBV9 with TRBJ1-6; D ambiguous. This CDR3 comprises 15 residues. V lost 2 bases to trimming and J lost 10 bases, with 16 bases between them. Germline CDR1 reads SGDLS; CDR2 reads YYNGEE. In DNA form, the CDR3 reads TGTGCCAGCAGCGTGATTGGACTGTCGGGATCACCCCTCCACTTT. Its protein product is CASSVIGLSGSPLHF.

This clonotype was counted between two and nine times. The chain employs TRBV6-1 and TRBJ1-2; D is unclear. Trimming removed 4 bases from V and 8 bases from J, with 14 bases in between. This CDR3 spans 13 amino acids. The germline gives CDR1 MNHNS, CDR2 SASEGT. CDR3 amino acids: CASSVGMGGGYTF. The DNA of the CDR3 is TGTGCCAGCAGTGTAGGGATGGGAGGCGGCTACACCTTC.

In its sample, this clonotype was seen a few times. This chain uses TRBV7-3 with TRBJ2-5, with D hard to call. CDR1 and CDR2 from the germline V gene are SGHTA and FQGTGA. The CDR3 contains 13 residues. The V end was cut by 5 bases, the J end by 3 bases, with 10 bases between. This CDR3 is CASSTTIEETQYF. CDR3 nucleotides: TGTGCCAGCAGCACTACGATTGAAGAGACCCAGTACTTC.

This clonotype has just a few counts. This is likely a read error, given that the CDR3 carries no conserved phenylalanine or tryptophan at its end. This chain connects TRBV20-1 to TRBJ1-1; D might be TRBD1 (6 bases). The V gene lost 0 bases and the J gene lost 2 bases, with 16 bases spanning the gap. The germline V gene encodes CDR1 DFQATT and CDR2 SNEGSKA (reference sequence). This CDR3 has 16 amino acids. This CDR3 reads CSARDPIGGTNTEAFL. CDR3 nucleotide sequence: TGCAGTGCTAGAGATCCCATCGGGGGCACCAACACTGAAGCTTTCCTT.

This clonotype has more than one count but fewer than ten. This chain joins TRBV12-3 or TRBV12-4 and TRBJ2-1; D is unresolved. The ends were cut back, 5 bases at V and 5 bases at J, with 13 bases in the middle. This CDR3 contains 14 residues. The CDR3 here is CASSPQDEDNEQFF. As DNA, the CDR3 is TGTGCCAGCAGTCCCCAAGACGAGGACAATGAGCAGTTCTTC.

This clonotype turned up a few times. The chain links TRBV21-1 to TRBJ1-2. TRBV21-1 is noted as a pseudogene. The CDR3 is 13 residues long. DNA of the CDR3: TGTGCCACCGTTGGGACTTTCGTTAATGGCTACACCTTC. Its protein is CATVGTFVNGYTF.

The rearrangement uses TRBV30 and TRBJ2-2; no clear D. V dropped 7 bases and J dropped 8 bases, with 14 bases sitting between them. Germline CDR1 GTSNPN, CDR2 SVGIG (reference sequence). This CDR3 has 12 amino acids. In DNA, the CDR3 is TGTGCCTTCCCCCTGGGATCAGGGGAGCTGTTTTTT. Residues: CAFPLGSGELFF.

The chain couples TRBV10-3 to TRBJ2-6; tentative D call: TRBD1 (5 bases). This CDR3 has 13 residues. Germline V gene data show CDR1 as ENHRY and CDR2 as SYGVKD. Trimming left V 11 bases short and J 2 bases short, with 10 bases between. CDR3 sequence: CASQGPGANVLTF. The CDR3 nucleotides read TGTGCCTCCCAGGGCCCTGGGGCCAACGTCCTGACTTTC.

This chain uses TRBV7-2 with TRBJ2-7; 9 nucleotides match TRBD2. The CDR3 runs to 14 residues. The germline V gene has CDR1 SGHTA and CDR2 FQGNSA. V shed 5 bases, J shed 4 bases, and the junction held 6 bases outside the gene matches. The CDR3 DNA is TGTGCCAGCAGCCCCCGGCTAGCGGGGTACGAGCAGTACTTC. It is translated as CASSPRLAGYEQYF.

The V and J genes are TRBV9 and TRBJ2-5; D not certain. Germline CDR1 reads SGDLS; CDR2 reads YYNGEE. Trimming pared 4 bases from V and 5 bases from J, leaving 12 bases between. The CDR3 is 13 residues long. CDR3 sequence: CASSSPPRETQYF. In DNA, the CDR3 is TGTGCCAGCAGCTCCCCCCCTAGGGAGACCCAGTACTTC.

The V gene is TRBV5-1, the J gene TRBJ1-4; TRBD1 agrees at 7 bases. The CDR3 totals 17 residues. Germline CDR1 SGHRS, CDR2 YFSETQ. J was trimmed by 4 bases and V by 2 bases; bases with no gene match: 11. The CDR3 loop reads CASSFRDRDLSNEKLFF. The DNA for the CDR3 is TGCGCCAGCAGCTTCAGAGACAGGGACCTTAGTAATGAAAAACTGTTTTTT. Together with reference TRBV5-1 and TRBJ1-4, the CDR3 gives the full variable domain: KAGVTQTPRYLIKTRGQQVTLSCSPISGHRSVSWYQQTPGQGLQFLFEYFSETQRNKGNFPGRFSGRQFSNSRSEMNVSTLELGDSALYLCASSFRDRDLSNEKLFFGSGTQLSVL.

The V call is TRBV7-3, the J call TRBJ1-2, with 7 positions matching TRBD1. Trimming at V came to 5 bases and at J to 2 bases, leaving 8 bases not matched to a gene. Germline V lookup: CDR1 SGHTA, CDR2 FQGTGA. This CDR3 is built from 15 residues. Written as DNA, the CDR3 is TGTGCCAGCAGCCTTAGTCCGGGACAGAACTATGGCTACACCTTC. This translates into CASSLSPGQNYGYTF.

The J gene is TRBJ2-1, the V gene TRBV5-1, with D tentatively TRBD2 (6 bases). Trimming left V 5 bases short and J 8 bases short, with 14 bases between. The germline gives CDR1 SGHRS, CDR2 YFSETQ. The CDR3 length is 13 residues. The CDR3 DNA is TGCGCCAGCAGGCTAACGGGAGTGCATGAGCAGTTCTTC. This codes for CASRLTGVHEQFF.